This T cell receptor (beta chain) was sequenced for a study of technical replicates of blood from a handful of donors. V lost 4 bases and J lost 6, with 15 bases in between. The germline V gene has CDR1 ENHRY and CDR2 SYGVKD. This CDR3 has 14 residues. Assay: immunoSEQ multiplex PCR; the TCRdb copy retains only in-frame clones and omits some. The sample records about 100,000 clones, about 94% being singletons. This TCR came from a human donor in good health. The chain has TRBV10-3 and TRBJ1-1, with D possibly matching TRBD1 (6 bases). The sequenced sample was T cells isolated from PBMCs. CDR3 sequence (DNA): TGTGCCATCAGTGTCCAACAGGGAATGGCTGAAGCTTTCTTT. The encoded protein is CAISVQQGMAEAFF.